A selection of T cell receptor beta chains follows, all from one sample in a study of response to subunit inactivated influenza vaccine. TCRdb independently ran MiXCR on the RT-PCR reads; one entry per CDR3 protein. Of hundreds of thousands of distinct CDR3 sequences listed, 10% to 15% were seen once; the top ten hold roughly a tenth. The source material was PBMCs from blood, sampled on the day of vaccination. The receptors were gathered from a man between 45 and 60 years old who received an inactivated influenza vaccine. CDR3s include the opening cysteine and the closing phenylalanine or tryptophan. A D gene is named only where the DNA matches it firmly. Not all rows give a size; the values are once, few, many and, for expanded clones, a class.

clone_size	j_call	cdr3_length	d_call	v_call	cdr3_aa	cdr3_nt
.	TRBJ2-7	18	TRBD1	TRBV10-3	CAIRGDSGTGGFSYEQYF	TGTGCCATCAGAGGAGACTCCGGGACAGGGGGATTTTCCTACGAGCAGTACTTC
.	TRBJ2-2	14	.	TRBV6-1	CASSDNRVTGELFF	TGTGCCAGCAGTGATAACAGGGTGACCGGGGAGCTGTTTTTT
.	TRBJ2-2	14	.	TRBV12-3/TRBV12-4	CASSPGLSTGELFF	TGTGCCAGCAGTCCGGGACTCTCGACCGGGGAGCTGTTTTTT
few	TRBJ2-3	15	.	TRBV12-3/TRBV12-4	CASSPYRRLTDTQYF	TGTGCCAGCAGTCCATACAGGAGACTCACAGATACGCAGTATTTT
.	TRBJ2-1	14	TRBD2	TRBV12-3/TRBV12-4	CASSWASGINEQFF	TGTGCCAGCAGTTGGGCTAGCGGGATCAATGAGCAGTTCTTC
few	TRBJ2-3	12	.	TRBV12-3/TRBV12-4	CASIGAADTQYF	TGTGCCAGCATCGGGGCCGCAGATACGCAGTATTTT
.	TRBJ2-7	23	.	TRBV28	CASSSPFSLTGLQGTHQTYEQYF	TGTGCCAGCAGTTCCCCCTTTTCCCTAACCGGCTTACAGGGCACCCACCAGACCTACGAGCAGTACTTC
few	TRBJ2-7	16	TRBD1	TRBV23-1	CASSPLRDRVYYEQYF	TGCGCCAGCAGTCCCCTCCGGGACAGGGTATATTACGAGCAGTACTTC
.	TRBJ2-5	13	.	TRBV28	CASSSEHRETQYF	TGTGCCAGCAGTTCCGAACATCGGGAGACCCAGTACTTC
.	TRBJ1-6	14	TRBD1	TRBV29-1	CSVATGSRGSPLHF	TGCAGCGTTGCGACAGGGAGTAGAGGTTCACCCCTCCACTTT
few	TRBJ2-3	17	TRBD2	TRBV24-1	CATSDPLAGRSTDTQYF	TGTGCCACCAGTGATCCATTAGCGGGCCGAAGCACAGATACGCAGTATTTT
few	TRBJ2-6	17	.	TRBV11-1	CASSLAPQGSGANVLTF	TGTGCCAGCAGCTTAGCCCCTCAGGGTTCTGGGGCCAACGTCCTGACTTTC
.	TRBJ1-6	15	TRBD1	TRBV5-8	CASSAPGQINSPLHF	TGTGCCAGCAGCGCTCCGGGACAGATCAATTCACCCCTCCACTTT
many	TRBJ2-1	16	TRBD2	TRBV3-1	CASSPRTSGVYNEQFF	TGTGCCAGCAGCCCGCGGACTAGCGGGGTCTACAATGAGCAGTTCTTC
few	TRBJ2-3	23	.	TRBV9	CASSAATTKQYQTNTWCPDTQYF	TGTGCCAGCAGCGCGGCCACGACCAAACAATATCAGACCAATACATGGTGCCCAGATACGCAGTATTTT
.	TRBJ2-3	14	TRBD1	TRBV7-2	CASSLDVTGGTQYF	TGTGCCAGCAGCTTAGATGTCACAGGGGGGACGCAGTATTTT
few	TRBJ2-2	17	TRBD1	TRBV14	CASSHTSTGVYTGELFF	TGTGCCAGCAGCCACACAAGTACAGGGGTGTACACCGGGGAGCTGTTTTTT
few	TRBJ2-7	15	.	TRBV12-3/TRBV12-4	CASSLTPGPGYEQYF	TGTGCCAGCAGTTTAACACCGGGACCAGGGTACGAGCAGTACTTC
few	TRBJ2-7	13	.	TRBV20-1	CSASRDTDYEQYF	TGCAGTGCTTCCCGGGACACCGACTACGAGCAGTACTTC
.	TRBJ1-5	14	TRBD1	TRBV15	CATSRPGQGVPQHF	TGTGCCACCAGCAGACCCGGACAGGGTGTGCCCCAGCATTTT
few	TRBJ2-5	17	TRBD2	TRBV7-9	CASSPRTSGGAAETQYF	TGTGCCAGCAGCCCCCGGACTAGCGGGGGGGCCGCAGAGACCCAGTACTTC
.	TRBJ1-5	14	.	TRBV12-3/TRBV12-4	CASTTGGVGQPQHF	TGTGCCAGCACCACTGGAGGGGTCGGTCAGCCCCAGCATTTT
.	TRBJ2-1	16	TRBD2	TRBV10-3	CAISELTSGIHNEQFF	TGTGCCATCAGTGAGTTAACTAGCGGAATTCACAATGAGCAGTTCTTC
few	TRBJ2-1	18	TRBD2	TRBV27	CASSYSYTLAGYYNEQFF	TGTGCCAGCAGTTACTCCTACACACTAGCGGGATATTACAATGAGCAGTTCTTC
few	TRBJ2-5	15	TRBD2	TRBV29-1	CSVDLAGGTKETQYF	TGCAGCGTTGATCTAGCGGGAGGAACCAAAGAGACCCAGTACTTC
many	TRBJ2-7	11	TRBD2	TRBV5-6	CASSWGGEQYF	TGTGCCAGCAGCTGGGGGGGCGAGCAGTACTTC
.	TRBJ2-2	16	TRBD2	TRBV4-3	CASSPAGLAVTGELFF	TGCGCCAGCAGCCCAGCAGGACTAGCGGTCACCGGGGAGCTGTTTTTT
few	TRBJ1-3	16	.	TRBV4-3	CASSQGLGDSGNTIYF	TGCGCCAGCAGCCAAGGGCTCGGGGACTCTGGAAACACCATATATTTT
many	TRBJ2-1	14	.	TRBV4-3	CASSDREGFNEQFF	TGCGCCAGTAGCGACAGGGAGGGTTTTAATGAGCAGTTCTTC
.	TRBJ2-2	15	.	TRBV12-3/TRBV12-4	CASSQTRVETGELFF	TGTGCCAGCAGCCAGACTAGAGTCGAGACCGGGGAGCTGTTTTTT
few	TRBJ1-2	11	.	TRBV2	CASSMTASQGF	TGTGCCAGCAGTATGACAGCGTCACAGGGCTTC
.	TRBJ2-7	13	TRBD1	TRBV19	CASGDRGRKEQYF	TGTGCCAGTGGGGACAGGGGAAGGAAGGAGCAGTACTTC
.	TRBJ2-1	13	.	TRBV10-3	CAISVYAGNEQFF	TGTGCCATCAGTGTTTATGCAGGGAATGAGCAGTTCTTC
few	TRBJ1-4	13	.	TRBV10-3	CAISENPKEKLFF	TGTGCCATCAGTGAGAATCCAAAGGAAAAACTGTTTTTT
few	TRBJ2-7	14	.	TRBV11-2	CASSLDPAIPEQYF	TGTGCCAGCAGCTTAGATCCGGCAATCCCAGAGCAGTACTTC
few	TRBJ2-7	15	TRBD2	TRBV4-3	CASSLGTRTPYEQYF	TGCGCCAGCAGCCTCGGGACTAGGACCCCCTACGAGCAGTACTTC